This is a list of T cell receptor beta chains from one sample in a study of low-dose radiotherapy and immunotherapy resistance in tumors. TCRdb recomputed calls from the reads with MiXCR, one row per CDR3 protein. The sample contains tens of thousands of distinct CDR3 sequences, more than 7.5% of which appear only once. Sequenced material: PBMCs, taken before treatment. The source is a male donor with prostate cancer. CDR3s include the opening cysteine and the closing phenylalanine or tryptophan. Each record gives: J gene, V gene, D gene, clone size, CDR3 DNA, CDR3 protein. The D gene is left open where the match is weak. Some rows mark clone size as missing; the rest say once, few, many or name a class of expanded clone.

j_call: TRBJ2-1; v_call: TRBV28; d_call: TRBD2; clone_size: many; cdr3_nt: TGTGCCAGCAGGTATCCCACTAGCGGGTCCTACAATGAGCAGTTCTTC; cdr3_aa: CASRYPTSGSYNEQFF
j_call: TRBJ1-1; v_call: TRBV10-3; d_call: NA; clone_size: many; cdr3_nt: TGTGCCATCAGCGCAGGGAACTTGAACACTGAAGCTTTCTTT; cdr3_aa: CAISAGNLNTEAFF
j_call: TRBJ2-2; v_call: TRBV28; d_call: TRBD2; clone_size: many; cdr3_nt: TGTGCCAGCAGATCAGGCGGGAGGGGTTCTGACACCGGGGAGCTGTTTTTT; cdr3_aa: CASRSGGRGSDTGELFF
j_call: TRBJ2-1; v_call: TRBV6-4; d_call: NA; clone_size: many; cdr3_nt: TGTGCCAGCAGTGAAGCTAGGGCCCTGGGAAATGAGCAGTTCTTC; cdr3_aa: CASSEARALGNEQFF
j_call: TRBJ2-2; v_call: TRBV12-3/TRBV12-4; d_call: NA; clone_size: many; cdr3_nt: TGTGCCAGCAGATTACAGGAGCTGAACACCGGGGAGCTGTTTTTT; cdr3_aa: CASRLQELNTGELFF
j_call: TRBJ1-1; v_call: TRBV20-1; d_call: TRBD1; clone_size: few; cdr3_nt: TGCAGTGCTAGAGCGCCAGGGGGCTTTACTGAAGCTTTCTTT; cdr3_aa: CSARAPGGFTEAFF
j_call: TRBJ1-1; v_call: TRBV18; d_call: NA; clone_size: many; cdr3_nt: TGTGCCAGCTCACCAACACAGGGAGGGGAAGCTTTCTTT; cdr3_aa: CASSPTQGGEAFF
j_call: TRBJ2-3; v_call: TRBV7-6; d_call: NA; clone_size: NA; cdr3_nt: TGTGCCAGCAGCTTATTGCCAGGGGGGGCAGATACGCAGTATTTT; cdr3_aa: CASSLLPGGADTQYF
j_call: TRBJ2-7; v_call: TRBV20-1; d_call: NA; clone_size: many; cdr3_nt: TGCAGTGCTAGATGGGCGGACTACGAGCAGTACTTC; cdr3_aa: CSARWADYEQYF
j_call: TRBJ2-7; v_call: TRBV2; d_call: TRBD1; clone_size: many; cdr3_nt: TGTGCCAGCAGTGGGAGACGGACAGGCGGCTCCTACGAGCAGTACTTC; cdr3_aa: CASSGRRTGGSYEQYF
j_call: TRBJ2-7; v_call: TRBV7-2; d_call: TRBD2; clone_size: many; cdr3_nt: TGTGCCAGCAGCGCCTCTAGCGGGGGCTACGAGCAGTACTTC; cdr3_aa: CASSASSGGYEQYF
j_call: TRBJ2-1; v_call: TRBV12-3/TRBV12-4; d_call: TRBD2; clone_size: many; cdr3_nt: TGTGCCAGCAGCTCCAGGGGTTATGGCGGGAGGGCTGACAATGAGCAGTTCTTC; cdr3_aa: CASSSRGYGGRADNEQFF
j_call: TRBJ1-3; v_call: TRBV6-6; d_call: NA; clone_size: many; cdr3_nt: TGTGCCAGCCGGGGGGCTAGAGGAAACACCATATATTTT; cdr3_aa: CASRGARGNTIYF
j_call: TRBJ2-2; v_call: TRBV3-1; d_call: NA; clone_size: many; cdr3_nt: TGTGCCAGCAGGGACAGATACACCGGGGAGCTGTTTTTT; cdr3_aa: CASRDRYTGELFF
j_call: TRBJ2-2; v_call: TRBV5-1; d_call: NA; clone_size: many; cdr3_nt: TGCGCCAGCAGCTGGAACCAAGCGGGTACCGGGGAGCTGTTTTTT; cdr3_aa: CASSWNQAGTGELFF